The present T cell receptor (beta chain) was sequenced within a study of T-cell memory formation after mild COVID-19. TCRdb processed the 5' RACE reads anew with MiXCR; each CDR3 protein has one entry. The table shows some 210,000 distinct CDR3 sequences, with over 9.5% occurring only once. Trimming stripped 5 bases from V and 2 bases from J, with 10 bases between. Germline lookup yields CDR1 LGHDT and CDR2 YNNKEL (reference sequence). This CDR3 comprises 14 residues. This clonotype has more than one count but fewer than ten. Specimen: PBMCs or a T cell subset sorted from them (not recorded which). The chain uses TRBV3-1 and TRBJ2-1; D is perhaps TRBD2 (5 bases). The origin of this receptor is a young man who had mild COVID-19 (a few samples of this study predate the infection). Cell type and time point are not known. The DNA for the CDR3 is TGTGCCAGCAGCTACTCCGGGACCTACAATGAGCAGTTCTTC. Translation gives CASSYSGTYNEQFF.